A selection of T cell receptor beta chains follows, all from one sample in a study of low-dose radiotherapy and immunotherapy resistance in tumors. TCRdb reprocessed the reads via MiXCR and lists one record per CDR3 protein. This sample has about 100,000 distinct CDR3 sequences, with less than 25% found just once. Specimen: PBMCs, collected after low-dose radiotherapy plus immunotherapy. The receptors were sampled from a male donor with prostate cancer. Each CDR3 is given with its conserved first and last residue. D genes are given only for firm matches. Not all rows give a size; the values are once, few, many and, for expanded clones, a class.

D	V	size	J	CDR3	DNA
NA	TRBV20-1	many	TRBJ2-7	CSAVAGFSYEQYF	TGCAGTGCCGTGGCTGGGTTCTCCTACGAGCAGTACTTC
NA	TRBV6-5	NA	TRBJ2-2	CASSYVLEGTGELFF	TGTGCCAGCAGTTACGTACTAGAAGGGACCGGGGAGCTGTTTTTT
NA	TRBV28	NA	TRBJ1-5	CASSPPQMYQPQHF	TGTGCCAGCAGTCCCCCCCAGATGTATCAGCCCCAGCATTTT
NA	TRBV12-3/TRBV12-4	few	TRBJ2-7	CASSPASVSNYEQYF	TGTGCCAGCAGTCCCGCGAGTGTCTCCAACTACGAGCAGTACTTC
TRBD1	TRBV5-3	many	TRBJ2-3	CASGTGGPYRRADTQYF	TGTGCCAGCGGCACAGGGGGCCCGTATAGGCGCGCAGATACGCAGTATTTT
NA	TRBV20-1	many	TRBJ1-6	CSASMSSYNSPLHF	TGCAGTGCTAGTATGAGCTCCTATAATTCACCCCTCCACTTT
TRBD1	TRBV6-5	many	TRBJ1-6	CASSSGTGLNSPLHF	TGTGCCAGCAGTTCTGGGACAGGTCTTAATTCACCCCTCCACTTT
TRBD2	TRBV3-1	many	TRBJ2-7	CASSHVRGGIYEQYF	TGTGCCAGCAGCCATGTCCGGGGGGGCATCTACGAGCAGTACTTC
TRBD1	TRBV5-1	many	TRBJ2-2	CASSLAGQLNTGELFF	TGCGCCAGCAGCTTGGCGGGACAGCTGAACACCGGGGAGCTGTTTTTT
NA	TRBV11-2	many	TRBJ2-7	CASSWRHQGAEQYF	TGTGCCAGCAGCTGGCGACACCAGGGAGCCGAGCAGTACTTC
NA	TRBV24-1	NA	TRBJ1-5	CATSEAGGGNQPQHF	TGTGCCACCAGTGAGGCCGGTGGGGGCAATCAGCCCCAGCATTTT
NA	TRBV5-1	many	TRBJ1-2	CASNFDMRAGGYTF	TGCGCCAGCAATTTCGACATGAGGGCTGGTGGCTACACCTTC
NA	TRBV29-1	many	TRBJ1-3	CSVEVLSGNTIYF	TGCAGCGTTGAAGTGCTCTCTGGAAACACCATATATTTT
NA	TRBV3-1	many	TRBJ1-2	CASSQEVQGLSYGYTF	TGTGCCAGCAGCCAAGAGGTGCAGGGCCTCAGCTATGGCTACACCTTC
NA	TRBV20-1	many	TRBJ1-5	CSASSDRINQPQHF	TGCAGTGCTTCCTCCGACAGGATCAATCAGCCCCAGCATTTT